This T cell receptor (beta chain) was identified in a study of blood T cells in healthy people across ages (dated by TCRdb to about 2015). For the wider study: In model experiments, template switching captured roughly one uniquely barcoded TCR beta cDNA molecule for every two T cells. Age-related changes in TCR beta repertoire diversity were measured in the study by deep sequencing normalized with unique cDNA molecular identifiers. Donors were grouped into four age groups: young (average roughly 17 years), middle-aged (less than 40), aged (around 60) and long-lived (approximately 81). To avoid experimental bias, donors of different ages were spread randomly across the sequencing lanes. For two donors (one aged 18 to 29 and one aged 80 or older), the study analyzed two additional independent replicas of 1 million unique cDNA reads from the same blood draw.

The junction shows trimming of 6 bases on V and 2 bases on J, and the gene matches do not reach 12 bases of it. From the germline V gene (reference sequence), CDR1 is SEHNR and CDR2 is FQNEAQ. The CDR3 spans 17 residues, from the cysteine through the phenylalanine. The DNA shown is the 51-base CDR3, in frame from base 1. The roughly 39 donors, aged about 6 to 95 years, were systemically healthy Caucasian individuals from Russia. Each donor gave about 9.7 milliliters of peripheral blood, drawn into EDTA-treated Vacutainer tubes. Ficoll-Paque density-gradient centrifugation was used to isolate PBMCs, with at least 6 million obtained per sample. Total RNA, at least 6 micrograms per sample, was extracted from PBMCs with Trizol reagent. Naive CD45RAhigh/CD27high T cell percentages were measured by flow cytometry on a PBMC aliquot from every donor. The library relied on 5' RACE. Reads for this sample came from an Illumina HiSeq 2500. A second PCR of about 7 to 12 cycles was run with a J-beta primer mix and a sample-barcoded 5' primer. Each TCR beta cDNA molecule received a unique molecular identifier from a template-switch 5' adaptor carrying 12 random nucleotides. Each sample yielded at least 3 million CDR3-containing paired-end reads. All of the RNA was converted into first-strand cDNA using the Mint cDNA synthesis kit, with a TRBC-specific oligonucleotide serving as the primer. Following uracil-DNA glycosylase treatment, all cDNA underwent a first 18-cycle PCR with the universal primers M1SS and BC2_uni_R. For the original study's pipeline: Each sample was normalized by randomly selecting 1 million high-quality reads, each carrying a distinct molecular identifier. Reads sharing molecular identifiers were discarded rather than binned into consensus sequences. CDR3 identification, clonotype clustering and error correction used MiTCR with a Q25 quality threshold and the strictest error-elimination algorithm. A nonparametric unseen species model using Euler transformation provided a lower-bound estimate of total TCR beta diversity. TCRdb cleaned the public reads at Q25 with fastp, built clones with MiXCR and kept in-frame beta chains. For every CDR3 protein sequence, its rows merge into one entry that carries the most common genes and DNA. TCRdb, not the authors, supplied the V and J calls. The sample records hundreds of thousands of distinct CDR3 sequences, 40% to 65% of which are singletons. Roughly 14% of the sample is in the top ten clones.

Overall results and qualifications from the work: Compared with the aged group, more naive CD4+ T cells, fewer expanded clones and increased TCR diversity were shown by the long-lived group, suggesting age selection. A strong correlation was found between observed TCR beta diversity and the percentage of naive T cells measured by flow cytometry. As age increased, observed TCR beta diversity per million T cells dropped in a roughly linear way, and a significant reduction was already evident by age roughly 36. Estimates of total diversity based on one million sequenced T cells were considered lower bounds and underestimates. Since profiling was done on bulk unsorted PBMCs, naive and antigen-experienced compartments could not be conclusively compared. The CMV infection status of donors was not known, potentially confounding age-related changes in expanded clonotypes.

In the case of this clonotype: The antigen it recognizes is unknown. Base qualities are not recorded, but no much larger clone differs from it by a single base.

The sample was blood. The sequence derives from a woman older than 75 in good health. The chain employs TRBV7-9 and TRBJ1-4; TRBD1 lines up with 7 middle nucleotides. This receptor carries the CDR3 CASSPLPPGQTNEKLFF. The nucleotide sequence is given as TGTGCCAGCAGTCCTCTGCCGCCGGGACAGACTAATGAAAAACTGTTTTTT.